A selection of T cell receptor beta chains follows, all from one sample in a study of OX40 agonist ivuxolimab in advanced cancers. The table came from immunoSEQ multiplex PCR; TCRdb's copy has only in-frame clones and leaves some out. In the table there are tens of thousands of clones, approximately 90% of which are singletons. Material: CD4+ or CD8+ T cells sorted from blood, obtained in a trial of the OX40 agonist ivuxolimab. Every receptor here comes from an adult with an advanced solid tumor such as melanoma, head and neck, liver or kidney cancer. CDR3s include the opening cysteine and the closing phenylalanine or tryptophan. D genes are given only for firm matches. Not all rows give a size; the values are once, few, many and, for expanded clones, a class.

clone_size: once; v_call: TRBV19; j_call: TRBJ2-7; d_call: TRBD2; cdr3_nt: TGTGCCAGTAGTATATCGCGGGAGGCGTCCTACGAGCAGTACTTC; cdr3_aa: CASSISREASYEQYF
clone_size: NA; v_call: TRBV4-3; j_call: TRBJ2-3; d_call: NA; cdr3_nt: TGCGCCAGCAGCCAACTCGGGGGTCTTAGCCCAGATACGCAGTATTTT; cdr3_aa: CASSQLGGLSPDTQYF
clone_size: NA; v_call: TRBV28; j_call: TRBJ1-1; d_call: NA; cdr3_nt: TGTGCCAGCAGCCCGTGGGAAAACACTGAAGCTTTCTTT; cdr3_aa: CASSPWENTEAFF
clone_size: NA; v_call: TRBV5-8; j_call: TRBJ1-2; d_call: NA; cdr3_nt: TGTGCCAGCAGCAGGAGGACCGAATATGGCTACACCTTC; cdr3_aa: CASSRRTEYGYTF
clone_size: NA; v_call: TRBV5-1; j_call: TRBJ2-6; d_call: NA; cdr3_nt: TGCGCCAGCAGCTTGGAAAAGGGGTTCGGGGCCAACGTCCTGACTTTC; cdr3_aa: CASSLEKGFGANVLTF
clone_size: NA; v_call: TRBV6-5; j_call: TRBJ2-3; d_call: NA; cdr3_nt: TGTGCCAGCAGTTACGTAAGCACAGATACGCAGTATTTT; cdr3_aa: CASSYVSTDTQYF
clone_size: NA; v_call: TRBV7-9; j_call: TRBJ2-1; d_call: NA; cdr3_nt: TGTGCCAGCAGCTTAGCGGGAGCCTACAATGAGCAGTTCTTC; cdr3_aa: CASSLAGAYNEQFF
clone_size: NA; v_call: TRBV18; j_call: TRBJ2-4; d_call: NA; cdr3_nt: TGTGCCAGCTCACCAGTTGGTGGAAACATTCAGTACTTC; cdr3_aa: CASSPVGGNIQYF
clone_size: NA; v_call: TRBV4-1; j_call: TRBJ2-3; d_call: TRBD2; cdr3_nt: TGCGCCAGCAGCCAAGGACTAGCGGGAGTGTCAGATACGCAGTATTTT; cdr3_aa: CASSQGLAGVSDTQYF
clone_size: NA; v_call: TRBV5-1; j_call: TRBJ2-1; d_call: TRBD2; cdr3_nt: TGCGCCAGCACAAGGACTAGCGGGAGCGCCTACAATGAGCAGTTCTTC; cdr3_aa: CASTRTSGSAYNEQFF
clone_size: NA; v_call: TRBV15; j_call: TRBJ2-7; d_call: TRBD1; cdr3_nt: TGTGCCACCAGCAGGGGAAGACCGGGACAGGGGGCGAGGGAGCAGTACTTC; cdr3_aa: CATSRGRPGQGAREQYF
clone_size: NA; v_call: TRBV6-5; j_call: TRBJ2-6; d_call: TRBD1; cdr3_nt: TGTGCCAGCAGTTTACGGGACAGCTCTGGGGCCAACGTCCTGACTTTC; cdr3_aa: CASSLRDSSGANVLTF
clone_size: NA; v_call: TRBV6-4; j_call: TRBJ1-4; d_call: TRBD1; cdr3_nt: TGTGCCAGCAGTGTCTCCGGGACAGGGTTTTATGTAAATGAAAAACTGTTTTTT; cdr3_aa: CASSVSGTGFYVNEKLFF
clone_size: NA; v_call: TRBV4-3; j_call: TRBJ2-3; d_call: NA; cdr3_nt: TGCGCCAGCAGCCAAACCATCGGGACACTAAATACCGGCGGCACAGATACGCAGTATTTT; cdr3_aa: CASSQTIGTLNTGGTDTQYF